One and the same sample provided the 6 T cell receptor beta chains below, sequenced in a study of CD8 T cells in ankylosing spondylitis. What these receptors recognize is not known. One entry per CDR3 protein results from TCRdb running MiXCR on the 5' RACE reads. The sample gives approximately 550,000 distinct CDR3 sequences, 12% of which show up once; approximately 6.3% is in the top ten. Study findings and constraints: Characteristic, it appeared, of ankylosing spondylitis blood was a TCR beta motif of fewer than 10 highly homologous variants.

Sequencing was done on a sample of blood, either unsorted or a sorted T cell fraction (not recorded which). These receptors came from a male donor with ankylosing spondylitis.

The V and J genes are TRBV6-2 or TRBV6-3 and TRBJ2-7; 8 bases fit TRBD1. The CDR3 contains 14 residues. J was trimmed by 2 bases and V by 6 bases; bases with no gene match: 6. Germline values: CDR1 MNHEY, CDR2 SVGEGT. CDR3 protein: CASRTRGRTYEQYV. The CDR3 nucleotides are TGTGCCAGCAGAACCAGGGGGCGGACCTACGAGCAGTACGTC.

J is TRBJ1-1 and V is TRBV30, with TRBD1 matching 9 bases. Germline trimming cut 2 bases from V and 2 bases from J; bases unmatched to any gene: 3. The V gene's germline CDR1 is GTSNPN and CDR2 SVGIG (reference sequence). The CDR3 sequence is 14 residues long. CDR3 loop: CAWSTTGGNTEAFF. CDR3 DNA: TGTGCCTGGAGTACTACAGGGGGCAACACTGAAGCTTTCTTT. Full variable domain (rest looked up from reference TRBV30 and TRBJ1-1): SQTIHQWPATLVQPVGSPLSLECTVEGTSNPNLYWYRQAAGRGLQLLFYSVGIGQISSEVPQNLSASRPQDRQFILSSKKLLLSDSGFYLCAWSTTGGNTEAFFGQGTRLTVV.

This clonotype was recorded at least ten times. This chain links TRBV7-9 with TRBJ2-5; D is unresolved. Deletions cut 2 bases from V and 2 bases from J, with 12 bases between. Germline CDR1 SEHNR, CDR2 FQNEAQ (reference sequence). This CDR3 is 15 amino acids long. Here the CDR3 DNA reads TGTGCCAGCAGCTTAAATCGGGTTGGGCAAGAGACCCAGTACTTC. Its protein is CASSLNRVGQETQYF.

The table lists this clonotype with a few counts. The chain couples TRBV20-1 to TRBJ2-7; no clear D. There are 11 residues in the CDR3. V was clipped by 3 bases and J by 4 bases, with 7 bases between them. Germline V gene sequence: CDR1 DFQATT, CDR2 SNEGSKA (reference sequence). CDR3 in amino acids: CSASANYEQYF. CDR3 nucleotide sequence: TGCAGTGCTAGCGCCAATTACGAGCAGTACTTC.

This clonotype appeared a few times. The chain is built from TRBV24-1 and TRBJ2-5; TRBD2 matches 12 bases. CDR3 length: 16 residues. Germline V gene data show CDR1 as KGHDR and CDR2 as SFDVKD. Trimming removed 0 bases from V and 5 bases from J; junction bases left unmatched: 3. The CDR3, as DNA: TGTGCCACCAGTGATTTGGCCCTAGCGGGAGGGGAGACCCAGTACTTC. Amino acids: CATSDLALAGGETQYF.

This clonotype was observed at least ten times. V is TRBV7-2 and J is TRBJ2-7, with D maybe TRBD2 (6 bases). The CDR3 covers 15 residues. Germline V gene sequence: CDR1 SGHTA, CDR2 FQGNSA. With 5 bases removed from V and 0 bases from J, the gap between germline ends came to 14 bases. CDR3 DNA sequence: TGTGCCAGCAGCCTAGGCGGGATGAGCTCCTACGAGCAGTACTTC. Amino acid sequence: CASSLGGMSSYEQYF.